This is a list of T cell receptor beta chains from one sample in a study of shared clonotypes between healthy human individuals. Some clones are missing from TCRdb's copy, which holds only in-frame ones; the method was immunoSEQ multiplex PCR. The sample records roughly 760,000 clones, 74% being singletons. The sample taken for sequencing was memory CD4+ T cells sorted from blood. The origin of the receptors is a woman aged 25 to 39 in good health. The CDR3 runs from the conserved cysteine through the conserved F or W. The D gene is left open where the match is weak. Expanded clones are given a class, and other clones once, few, many or no size at all.

D gene: -
V gene: TRBV9
clone size: once
J gene: TRBJ1-1
CDR3 protein: CASSVTDDTEAFF
CDR3 DNA: TGTGCCAGCAGCGTAACGGATGACACTGAAGCTTTCTTT

D gene: -
V gene: TRBV2
clone size: -
J gene: TRBJ1-3
CDR3 protein: CASREFDRSSGNTIYF
CDR3 DNA: TGTGCCAGCAGAGAGTTCGACAGAAGCTCTGGAAACACCATATATTTT

D gene: TRBD1
V gene: TRBV30
clone size: few
J gene: TRBJ1-1
CDR3 protein: CAWSPGGTEAFF
CDR3 DNA: TGTGCCTGGAGTCCAGGGGGGACTGAAGCTTTCTTT

D gene: -
V gene: TRBV7-2
clone size: many
J gene: TRBJ2-5
CDR3 protein: CASSYQETQYF
CDR3 DNA: TGTGCCAGCAGCTACCAAGAGACCCAGTACTTC

D gene: TRBD2
V gene: TRBV28
clone size: -
J gene: TRBJ2-1
CDR3 protein: CASSPVLLAGVF
CDR3 DNA: TGTGCCAGCAGTCCAGTATTACTAGCGGGAGTCTTC

D gene: -
V gene: TRBV14
clone size: -
J gene: TRBJ2-1
CDR3 protein: CASSPGGWSSYNEQFF
CDR3 DNA: TGTGCCAGCAGCCCCGGGGGTTGGAGCTCCTACAATGAGCAGTTCTTC

D gene: -
V gene: TRBV7-8
clone size: -
J gene: TRBJ1-2
CDR3 protein: CASSRESYGYTF
CDR3 DNA: TGTGCCAGCTCAAGGGAGAGCTATGGCTACACCTTC

D gene: TRBD2
V gene: TRBV5-1
clone size: few
J gene: TRBJ2-7
CDR3 protein: CASSPPTSGNYEQYF
CDR3 DNA: TGCGCCAGCAGCCCACCCACTAGCGGGAACTACGAGCAGTACTTC

D gene: TRBD2
V gene: TRBV7-8
clone size: -
J gene: TRBJ2-1
CDR3 protein: CASSKGGTSVINEQFF
CDR3 DNA: TGTGCCAGCAGCAAAGGGGGGACTAGCGTCATCAATGAGCAGTTCTTC

D gene: TRBD2
V gene: TRBV7-2
clone size: -
J gene: TRBJ2-1
CDR3 protein: CASSLAYSGGYNEQFF
CDR3 DNA: TGTGCCAGCAGCTTAGCCTATAGCGGGGGGTACAATGAGCAGTTCTTC

D gene: -
V gene: TRBV2
clone size: once
J gene: TRBJ2-1
CDR3 protein: CASSRGNEQFF
CDR3 DNA: TGTGCCAGCAGTCGAGGCAATGAGCAGTTCTTC

D gene: TRBD1
V gene: TRBV5-4
clone size: -
J gene: TRBJ1-1
CDR3 protein: CASSYRDSEAFF
CDR3 DNA: TGTGCCAGCAGCTACCGGGACAGTGAAGCTTTCTTT

D gene: TRBD1
V gene: TRBV10-3
clone size: -
J gene: TRBJ1-2
CDR3 protein: CAISDRDRDHGYTF
CDR3 DNA: TGTGCCATCAGTGACCGAGACAGGGACCATGGCTACACCTTC

D gene: -
V gene: TRBV27
clone size: -
J gene: TRBJ2-4
CDR3 protein: CASSLARRDIQYF
CDR3 DNA: TGTGCCAGCAGTTTAGCTCGACGGGACATTCAGTACTTC

D gene: -
V gene: TRBV7-9
clone size: -
J gene: TRBJ2-5
CDR3 protein: CASCLQTSQVEQYF
CDR3 DNA: TGTGCCAGCTGCCTGCAGACTAGTCAAGTGGAGCAGTACTTC

D gene: TRBD1
V gene: TRBV5-1
clone size: -
J gene: TRBJ2-7
CDR3 protein: CASSLAGASATGGFYEQYF
CDR3 DNA: TGCGCCAGCAGCTTGGCCGGGGCTTCCGCGACAGGGGGATTCTACGAGCAGTACTTC

D gene: -
V gene: TRBV7-9
clone size: many
J gene: TRBJ1-2
CDR3 protein: CASSSSGIQGGYTF
CDR3 DNA: TGTGCCAGCAGCTCTTCCGGGATCCAAGGTGGCTACACCTTC

D gene: TRBD1
V gene: TRBV11-2
clone size: -
J gene: TRBJ2-5
CDR3 protein: CASSPQTGVETQYF
CDR3 DNA: TGTGCCAGCAGCCCCCAGACAGGGGTAGAGACCCAGTACTTC

D gene: -
V gene: TRBV7-8
clone size: -
J gene: TRBJ1-1
CDR3 protein: CASSGAAYFEAFF
CDR3 DNA: TGTGCCAGCAGCGGCGCAGCGTACTTCGAAGCTTTCTTT

D gene: -
V gene: TRBV2
clone size: -
J gene: TRBJ1-5
CDR3 protein: CASTPSRVWQPQHF
CDR3 DNA: TGTGCCAGCACCCCCTCTCGGGTTTGGCAGCCCCAGCATTTT

D gene: TRBD2
V gene: TRBV5-1
clone size: -
J gene: TRBJ2-3
CDR3 protein: CASSPGLAGYTDTQYF
CDR3 DNA: TGCGCCAGCAGCCCTGGACTAGCGGGTTACACAGATACGCAGTATTTT

D gene: -
V gene: TRBV15
clone size: -
J gene: TRBJ2-2
CDR3 protein: CATSPRDRGELFF
CDR3 DNA: TGTGCCACCAGCCCCCGGGACCGCGGAGAGCTGTTTTTT